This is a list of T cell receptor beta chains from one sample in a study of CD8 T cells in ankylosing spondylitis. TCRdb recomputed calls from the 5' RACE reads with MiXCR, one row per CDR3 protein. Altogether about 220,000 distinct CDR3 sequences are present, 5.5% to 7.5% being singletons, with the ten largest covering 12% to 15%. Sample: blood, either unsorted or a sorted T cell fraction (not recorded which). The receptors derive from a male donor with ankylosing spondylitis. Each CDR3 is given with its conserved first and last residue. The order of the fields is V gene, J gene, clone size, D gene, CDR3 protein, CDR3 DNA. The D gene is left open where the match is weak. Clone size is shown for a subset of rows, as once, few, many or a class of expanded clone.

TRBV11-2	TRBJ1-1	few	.	CASSLVGSFEAFF	TGTGCCAGCAGCTTAGTGGGTAGTTTTGAAGCTTTCTTT
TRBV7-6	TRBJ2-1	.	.	CASSLVPNRGSYNEQFF	TGTGCCAGCAGCTTAGTCCCAAATCGCGGCTCCTACAATGAGCAGTTCTTC
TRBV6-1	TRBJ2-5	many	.	CASSEGGGLQETQYF	TGTGCCAGCAGTGAGGGGGGAGGCCTACAAGAGACCCAGTACTTC
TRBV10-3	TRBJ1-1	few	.	CAISEAFGDTEAFF	TGTGCCATCAGTGAGGCTTTCGGGGACACTGAAGCTTTCTTT
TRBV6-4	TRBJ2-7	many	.	CASSDSSYEQYF	TGTGCCAGCAGCGACAGCTCCTACGAGCAGTACTTC
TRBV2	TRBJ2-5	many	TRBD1	CASSEYRGHYQETQYF	TGTGCCAGCAGTGAGTACAGGGGGCATTACCAAGAGACCCAGTACTTC
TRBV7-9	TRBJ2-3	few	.	CAGQMGGTDTQYF	TGTGCCGGCCAGATGGGGGGCACAGATACGCAGTATTTT
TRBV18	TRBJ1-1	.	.	CASSPEVNTEAFF	TGTGCCAGCTCACCGGAGGTGAACACTGAAGCTTTCTTT
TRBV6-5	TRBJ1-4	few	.	CASSYVGTLNEKLFF	TGTGCCAGCAGTTACGTCGGGACACTAAATGAAAAACTGTTTTTT
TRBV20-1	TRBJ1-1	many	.	CSARDSGLNTEAFF	TGCAGTGCTAGAGATTCCGGTTTGAACACTGAAGCTTTCTTT
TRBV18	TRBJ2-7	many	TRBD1	CASSPEVTGHYEQYF	TGTGCCAGCTCACCAGAAGTGACAGGGCATTACGAGCAGTACTTC
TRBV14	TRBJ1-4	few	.	CASSPGTELFF	TGTGCCAGCAGCCCCGGGACGGAACTGTTTTTT
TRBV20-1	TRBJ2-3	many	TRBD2	CSARGAGVIDTQYF	TGCAGTGCTAGAGGGGCGGGAGTGATAGATACGCAGTATTTT